This passage covers 16 T cell receptor beta chains from one sample sequenced in a study of technical replicates of blood from a few donors. The table came from immunoSEQ multiplex PCR; TCRdb's copy has only in-frame clones and leaves some out. The repertoire has 55,000 to 75,000 clones, about 95% of them found once; the top ten carry approximately 2.9%. Source material: PBMCs. These TCRs come from a human donor in good health. Some clones in this sample may be carry-over from other donors' samples.

V and J are TRBV7-3 and TRBJ2-2; 7 nucleotides match TRBD1. J gave up 1 base and V 5 bases, and 10 bases lay outside the gene matches. Germline V gene lookup returns CDR1 SGHTA and CDR2 FQGTGA. This CDR3 has 17 residues. In nucleotides, the CDR3 is TGTGCCAGCAGCCCTAGTTCGACAGGGTTGAACACCGGGGAGCTGTTTTTT. As protein: CASSPSSTGLNTGELFF. Together with reference TRBV7-3 and TRBJ2-2, the CDR3 gives the full variable domain: GAGVSQTPSNKVTEKGKYVELRCDPISGHTALYWYRQSLGQGPEFLIYFQGTGAADDSGLPNDRFFAVRPEGSVSTLKIQRTERGDSAVYLCASSPSSTGLNTGELFFGEGSRLTVL.

The rearrangement uses TRBV9 and TRBJ2-7; D might be TRBD2 (6 bases). Germline CDR1 and CDR2: SGDLS and YYNGEE. CDR3 length equals 13 residues. V dropped 4 bases and J dropped 6 bases, with 14 bases sitting between them. As DNA, the CDR3 is TGTGCCAGCAGCCCCCACTCGGAGGGCGAGCAGTACTTC. Encoded protein: CASSPHSEGEQYF.

This chain links TRBV4-3 with TRBJ2-5; D may be TRBD1 (6 bases). The germline V gene has CDR1 LGHNA and CDR2 YSLEER. V was cut by 5 bases and J by 2 bases, with 12 bases left in between. The CDR3 length is 14 residues. The CDR3 region has the DNA TGCGCCAGCAGCACGGGACATAATCAAGAGACCCAGTACTTC. This codes for CASSTGHNQETQYF.

The rearrangement uses TRBV7-9 and TRBJ2-2, with 8 positions matching TRBD2. V gave up 5 bases and J gave up 0 bases; unmatched junction bases: 11. The CDR3 runs 18 residues. CDR1 SEHNR and CDR2 FQNEAQ come from the germline V gene (reference sequence). Here the CDR3 DNA reads TGTGCCAGCAGCCCTTTTAGCGGGATCCGATCGAACACCGGGGAGCTGTTTTTT. Residues: CASSPFSGIRSNTGELFF.

In nucleotides, the CDR3 is TGTGCCAGCAGAGAGCTCACCGGGGAGCTGTTTTTT. It translates to CASRELTGELFF. The chain combines TRBV6-5 with TRBJ2-2; no reliable D call. With 6 bases removed from V and 4 bases from J, the gap between germline ends came to 6 bases. The CDR3 is made up of 12 amino acids. Germline V lookup: CDR1 MNHEY, CDR2 SVGAGI.

The chain carries TRBV7-8 and TRBJ1-2; D unclear. The V and J ends lost 1 base and 6 bases respectively, with 12 bases between them. CDR1 and CDR2 (germline): SGHVS, FQNEAQ. The CDR3 has 14 amino acids. The CDR3 is CASSLEWRRDGYTF. The CDR3 DNA reads TGTGCCAGCAGCTTAGAATGGCGGCGGGATGGCTACACCTTC.

The chain uses TRBV19 and TRBJ1-5, with 8 bases matching TRBD1. There are 15 residues in the CDR3. From germline, CDR1 is LNHDA and CDR2 SQIVND (reference sequence). After removal of 9 bases from V and 7 bases from J, the junction contained 14 bases not matched to a gene. This chain's CDR3 is CASRGAGGWGQPQHF. The CDR3 DNA reads as TGTGCCAGCCGTGGGGCAGGGGGCTGGGGCCAGCCCCAGCATTTT.

V gene TRBV5-4 combines with J gene TRBJ2-1, with a possible D match to TRBD1 (6 bases). Germline-derived CDR1 and CDR2 are SGHNT and YYREEE (reference sequence). The CDR3 sequence is 15 residues long. The V end lost 1 base, the J end lost 5 bases, and 13 bases lay between the germline ends. CDR3 sequence reads: CASSLSWGPHNEQFF. The CDR3 nucleotides read TGTGCCAGCAGCTTGTCCTGGGGGCCCCACAATGAGCAGTTCTTC.

The V call is TRBV29-1, the J call TRBJ1-4; D is uncertain. The CDR3 runs to 14 residues. V lost 7 bases and J 2 bases, leaving 14 bases between the germline ends. Looked up from germline, CDR1 is SQVTM and CDR2 is ANQGSEA. CDR3 amino acids: CSAGSGSTNEKLFF. In DNA form, the CDR3 reads TGCAGCGCCGGCTCGGGGTCGACTAATGAAAAACTGTTTTTT. Variable domain in full (rest from reference TRBV29-1 and TRBJ1-4): SAVISQKPSRDICQRGTSLTIQCQVDSQVTMMFWYRQQPGQSLTLIATANQGSEATYESGFVIDKFPISRPNLTFSTLTVSNMSPEDSSIYLCSAGSGSTNEKLFFGSGTQLSVL.

Only one count was recorded for this clone. J is TRBJ2-3 and V is TRBV18, with TRBD2 matching over 12 bases. The trim removed 4 bases at V and 2 bases at J, leaving 4 bases unmatched. This CDR3 has 16 amino acids. CDR1 is KGHSH, CDR2 LQKENI, per germline. CDR3 nucleotide sequence: TGTGCCAGCTCACTTAGGACTAGCGGGAACACAGATACGCAGTATTTT. Translation: CASSLRTSGNTDTQYF.

The rearrangement joins TRBV4-1 to TRBJ2-7; maybe TRBD2 (6 bases). V lost 5 bases and J 4 bases, leaving 15 bases between the germline ends. CDR1 and CDR2 from the germline V gene are MGHRA and YSYEKL. The CDR3 extends over 14 amino acids. CDR3 nucleotide sequence: TGCGCCAGCAGCTACTCTAGCGCTAATTACGAGCAGTACTTC. Protein: CASSYSSANYEQYF.

The J gene is TRBJ1-5, the V gene TRBV6-6, with TRBD1 identical over 7 bases. This CDR3 has 16 residues. The junction had 14 bases not matched to a gene; V was cut back by 8 bases and J by 4 bases. Germline V gives CDR1 MNHNY, CDR2 SVGAGI (reference sequence). CDR3 amino acids: CASVRDRPAGNQPQHF. The CDR3 DNA is TGTGCCAGCGTCCGGGACAGACCGGCGGGGAATCAGCCCCAGCATTTT.

This chain links TRBV4-3 with TRBJ1-2; 8 positions agree with TRBD1. V trimming: 3 bases; J trimming: 4 bases; junction bases outside the gene matches: 4. CDR1 is LGHNA and CDR2 is YSLEER in the germline V gene. The CDR3 consists of 14 residues. The CDR3 spells CASSHTTGGYGYTF. CDR3 DNA sequence: TGCGCCAGCAGCCATACAACAGGGGGCTATGGCTACACCTTC.

This rearrangement joins TRBV19 to TRBJ2-2; D might be TRBD1 (5 bases). This CDR3 is built from 13 residues. V lost 4 bases, J lost 9 bases, and 12 bases lay in between. CDR1 and CDR2 (germline): LNHDA, SQIVND (reference sequence). The CDR3 is CASSNQGYRELFF. As DNA, the CDR3 is TGTGCCAGTAGTAACCAGGGATACAGGGAGCTGTTTTTT.

This chain links TRBV19 with TRBJ1-5; a weak D match, TRBD1 (6 bases). Per the germline V gene, CDR1 is LNHDA and CDR2 is SQIVND (reference sequence). Trimming cost V 3 bases and J 0 bases, with 9 bases left between them. CDR3 length: 15 amino acids. The CDR3 here is CASSIGGLSNQPQHF. The CDR3 DNA reads TGTGCCAGTAGTATTGGGGGCCTTAGCAATCAGCCCCAGCATTTT.

The chain combines TRBV6-5 with TRBJ2-1, with TRBD1 as a possible D gene (5 bases). V was clipped by 5 bases and J by 6 bases, with 17 bases between them. From germline, CDR1 is MNHEY and CDR2 SVGAGI. There are 15 residues in the CDR3. The CDR3, as DNA: TGTGCCAGCAGTGCCGACAGAATTGCCCGCAATGAGCAGTTCTTC. Its translation: CASSADRIARNEQFF.